This TCR beta chain was found in a study of blood T cell repertoires in COVID-19. Study at large: From the United States, Italy and Spain came samples of acute and convalescent COVID-19. Sample material is recorded as cDNA or gDNA derived from T cells, B-cell-depleted T cells, or PBMCs.

Authors' processing steps: Estimated nucleated cell counts came from reference gene primer amplification. Sequenced by immunoSEQ multiplex PCR; TCRdb stores in-frame clones only, minus some. That table gives V, J and clone size, and the DNA gave D and trimming. Of some 150,000 clones listed, approximately 87% are singletons. Seattle enrolled patients during active infection and tracked them longitudinally. The receptor comes from a woman in her sixties or seventies with COVID-19, enrolled during active disease. The specimen was peripheral blood.

The CDR3 coding sequence is TGTGCCAGTAGTATAGAGCGGCTAGCTACAGATACGCAGTATTTT. Translated: CASSIERLATDTQYF. The rearrangement joins TRBV19 to TRBJ2-3, with TRBD2 as a possible D gene (5 bases). The germline CDR1 and CDR2 sequences are LNHDA and SQIVND (reference sequence). V lost 0 bases, J lost 3 bases, and 10 bases lay in between. This CDR3 is 15 amino acids long.